The source of this T cell receptor beta chain is a study of T-cell reconstitution after alpha-beta-depleted transplantation in children. Unique molecular identifiers were used in preparing the TCRbeta library. MiXCR, applied by TCRdb to the PCR reads, yields one record per CDR3 protein. The table records about 980,000 distinct CDR3 sequences, about 26% of them present only once. Trimming removed 4 bases at V and 0 bases at J, with 7 bases between. Germline CDR1 is SQVTM and CDR2 is ANQGSEA. The CDR3 consists of 13 residues. Study-wide points: About two months after transplant, alpha-beta T cells reportedly came from several hundred expanded graft clones. From surviving recipient T cells and thymic progenitors came the high day-60 TCRbeta diversity observed in some patients. T-cell numbers and diversity, one year after transplant, stemmed largely from T cells that were newly produced.

The table lists this clonotype with a few counts. The antigen is not known. The sequence came from a boy under two years old who had a stem cell transplant for SCID, so the T cells may come from the graft donor. This chain uses TRBV29-1 with TRBJ1-5, with D maybe TRBD1 (5 bases). This material consisted of PBMCs, mostly from graft donor cells, taken 360 days after TCRalphabeta/CD19-depleted stem cell transplant. CDR3 coding DNA: TGCAGCGTTGGCAGGGATAGCAATCAGCCCCAGCATTTT. Translated, it gives CSVGRDSNQPQHF.